This T cell receptor beta chain stems from a study of vaccination effects on CD4 cells after COVID-19. Looking at the study overall: After the second dose, samples were taken at median day 72.

Germline loops: CDR1 SGDLS, CDR2 YYNGEE. The CDR3 is made up of 15 amino acids. With 0 bases clipped from V and 5 bases from J, the junction kept 6 bases outside the gene matches. Clones were sequenced by immunoSEQ multiplex PCR, and TCRdb holds only the in-frame ones, with some missing. This sample has about 57,000 clones; about 78% occur once, and the top ten carry approximately 4.5%. Isolation of CD4+ T cells took place after 10 days of culture. Two-dose BNT162b2 or mRNA-1273 vaccination was given to participants. Each vaccine recipient was nucleocapsid antibody negative and had no prior SARS-CoV-2 infection. The authors exchanged half the medium for IL-2 medium on days 3 and 7. The study's findings and limits: Clones of infection and vaccine origin contracted markedly late after vaccination.

Note on this clone: Its antigen is unidentified.

The receptor comes from a human donor who received a COVID-19 vaccine. This rearrangement joins TRBV9 to TRBJ2-5; 8 bases are a match to TRBD2. Sequences were derived from CD4+ T cells from PBMCs cultured without peptide, sampled after COVID-19 vaccination. CDR3 residues: CASSVGAGAWETQYF. CDR3 DNA: TGTGCCAGCAGCGTAGGAGCGGGGGCTTGGGAGACCCAGTACTTC.